A selection of T cell receptor beta chains follows, all from one sample in a study of blood T cells in healthy people across ages. TCRdb redid the calling of the 5' RACE reads with MiXCR, one entry per CDR3 protein. The profile shows approximately 800,000 distinct CDR3 sequences, around half of them singletons. The sequencing sample was made of blood. These receptors originate from an elderly man in good health. Both conserved end residues are part of each CDR3. The order of the fields is J gene, V gene, CDR3 protein.

J: TRBJ2-7
V: TRBV28
CDR3: CASTPVAGVLYEQYF

J: .
V: TRBV3-1
CDR3: CASGIRGAGNEQYF

J: TRBJ2-7
V: TRBV6-6
CDR3: CASSYLGQGGYEQYF

J: .
V: TRBV24-1
CDR3: CATSDLQGSGGYNEQYF

J: TRBJ2-7
V: TRBV29-1
CDR3: CSGGAGGNEQYF

J: TRBJ1-1
V: TRBV13
CDR3: CASSHRWGDTEAFF

J: TRBJ1-2
V: TRBV12-3/TRBV12-4
CDR3: CASRYEDKGYGYTF

J: TRBJ2-7
V: TRBV7-2
CDR3: CASSITSPSYEQYF

J: TRBJ2-1
V: TRBV12-3/TRBV12-4
CDR3: CASSPVSSAHQEQFF

J: TRBJ2-3
V: TRBV10-2
CDR3: CASSNIQGMGRYAYF

J: TRBJ1-5
V: TRBV4-2
CDR3: CASSQERGAIQPQHF

J: TRBJ2-7
V: TRBV20-1
CDR3: CSAKLWNEQYF

J: TRBJ2-7
V: TRBV20-1
CDR3: CSAQGGNLQGEQYF

J: TRBJ2-7
V: TRBV27
CDR3: CASSFSLAGYEQYF

J: TRBJ2-7
V: TRBV27
CDR3: CASSFRHRQVDYEQYF

J: TRBJ2-3
V: TRBV20-1
CDR3: CSARGAIAGGGVTDTQYF

J: TRBJ2-7
V: TRBV12-3/TRBV12-4
CDR3: CASSLRDSGDYEQYF

J: TRBJ2-3
V: TRBV5-1
CDR3: CASSLDQGRTDTQYF

J: TRBJ2-3
V: TRBV5-1
CDR3: CASSLELAGGKTDTQYF

J: TRBJ1-5
V: TRBV20-1
CDR3: CSARTGVTQPQHF

J: TRBJ2-7
V: TRBV3-1
CDR3: CASSQRLAGLSYEQYF

J: TRBJ2-2
V: TRBV20-1
CDR3: CSARGSGRHTGELFF

J: TRBJ2-7
V: TRBV12-3/TRBV12-4
CDR3: CASSLSGRAGEQYF

J: TRBJ1-4
V: TRBV3-1
CDR3: CASSQMGFATNEKLFF

J: TRBJ1-3
V: TRBV25-1
CDR3: CASSGDLTGSGNTIYF

J: TRBJ1-1
V: TRBV7-9
CDR3: CASSLGLSTEAFF

J: TRBJ2-3
V: TRBV2
CDR3: CASSLDSRYTDTQYF

J: TRBJ2-1
V: TRBV5-6
CDR3: CASSTSGRAYNEQFF

J: TRBJ2-1
V: TRBV7-9
CDR3: CAGSLRLGLAFNEQFF

J: TRBJ2-7
V: TRBV6-6
CDR3: CASSGAPTYEQYF

J: TRBJ2-1
V: TRBV10-3
CDR3: CAISESGYNEQFF

J: TRBJ2-7
V: TRBV27
CDR3: CASSSPTGAGTSNYEQYF

J: TRBJ2-7
V: TRBV21-1
CDR3: CASSPPAGISYEQYF

J: TRBJ2-4
V: TRBV2
CDR3: CASSEARTPKNIQYF

J: TRBJ2-1
V: TRBV6-4
CDR3: CASGASAKGNEQFF

J: TRBJ2-1
V: TRBV9
CDR3: CASSVSGGTASYNEQFF

J: TRBJ2-1
V: TRBV2
CDR3: CASSEPGTADNEQFF

J: TRBJ2-5
V: TRBV7-3
CDR3: CASSLIADRLETQYF

J: TRBJ2-7
V: TRBV9
CDR3: CASSVGRDLRHEQYF

J: TRBJ2-1
V: TRBV2
CDR3: CASSSLGAISYNEQFF

J: TRBJ2-1
V: TRBV12-3/TRBV12-4
CDR3: CASQGSTEQFF

J: TRBJ1-2
V: TRBV6-6
CDR3: CASSYSTGVDGYTF

J: TRBJ2-7
V: TRBV5-1
CDR3: CASSLQGANYEQYF

J: TRBJ2-7
V: TRBV5-1
CDR3: CASRPAQPPYEQYF

J: TRBJ2-7
V: TRBV12-3/TRBV12-4
CDR3: CASSSPGQGVYEQYF

J: TRBJ2-1
V: TRBV7-3
CDR3: CASSLTSRREQFF

J: TRBJ2-3
V: TRBV7-2
CDR3: CASSPQAGRAQNTQYF

J: TRBJ1-6
V: TRBV28
CDR3: CASSFPQVNSPLHF

J: TRBJ2-2
V: TRBV7-2
CDR3: CASSRDRTDTGELFF

J: TRBJ1-4
V: TRBV29-1
CDR3: CSVVDRTANEKLFF

J: TRBJ2-5
V: TRBV5-1
CDR3: CASSLVASGSGETQYF

J: TRBJ2-1
V: TRBV5-1
CDR3: CASSLGLAALYNEQFF

J: TRBJ1-2
V: TRBV5-1
CDR3: CASSGGIYGYTF

J: TRBJ2-5
V: TRBV5-1
CDR3: CASSAATPGETQYF

J: .
V: TRBV7-2
CDR3: CASSFRGGDEQYF